These T cell receptor beta chains were read from a single sample in a study of prognosis after radiotherapy for stage I lung cancer. TCRdb re-derived calls from the multiplex PCR reads in MiXCR, one entry per CDR3 protein. The table records around 56,000 distinct CDR3 sequences, around 27% of them present only once. The source material was PBMCs, sampled before or after stereotactic body radiation therapy (not recorded which). Receptors were obtained from a donor aged 50 or older with non-small cell lung cancer. Both conserved end residues are part of each CDR3. The order of the fields is CDR3 length, clone size, V gene, D gene, J gene, CDR3 protein, CDR3 DNA. A D gene is named only where the DNA matches it firmly. Size is stated for part of the rows, as once, few or many counts, or as a class when the clone is expanded.

>15|many|TRBV20-1|TRBD1|TRBJ1-1
CSARPRDRSNTEAFF
TGCAGTGCCCGTCCCCGGGACAGATCGAACACTGAAGCTTTCTTT
>14|many|TRBV2|NA|TRBJ1-4
CASRREGKNEKLFF
TGTGCCAGCAGGAGGGAAGGGAAGAATGAAAAACTGTTTTTT
>17|many|TRBV24-1|NA|TRBJ2-2
CATSGLPGQGDPGELFF
TGTGCCACCAGTGGCCTCCCGGGCCAAGGGGACCCCGGGGAGCTGTTTTTT
>17|many|TRBV9|TRBD1|TRBJ2-6
CASSGQGMDSGANVLTF
TGTGCCAGCAGCGGACAGGGAATGGACTCTGGGGCCAACGTCCTGACTTTC
>14|many|TRBV11-2|NA|TRBJ2-3
CASKPQVGTDTQYF
TGTGCCAGCAAACCCCAGGTGGGGACAGATACGCAGTATTTT
>16|few|TRBV7-2|NA|TRBJ2-2
CASSLLGGANTGELFF
TGTGCCAGCAGCTTATTGGGGGGGGCCAACACCGGGGAGCTGTTTTTT
>14|many|TRBV5-8|NA|TRBJ1-3
CASSSRYSGNTIYF
TGTGCCAGCAGCTCCCGGTACTCTGGAAACACCATATATTTT
>13|NA|TRBV7-9|NA|TRBJ1-5
CASSRGVNQPQHF
TGTGCCAGCAGCAGGGGAGTCAATCAGCCCCAGCATTTT
>16|NA|TRBV12-3/TRBV12-4|NA|TRBJ2-2
CASSLVGMANTWELFF
TGTGCCAGCAGTTTAGTGGGGATGGCGAACACCTGGGAGCTGTTTTTT
>15|many|TRBV6-2/TRBV6-3|NA|TRBJ1-5
CASRDPGGNNQPQHF
TGTGCCAGCAGAGATCCGGGAGGAAACAATCAGCCCCAGCATTTT
>13|NA|TRBV18|NA|TRBJ2-5
CASSPPGKETQYF
TGTGCCAGCTCACCACCAGGGAAAGAGACCCAGTACTTC
>15|many|TRBV29-1|NA|TRBJ2-3
CSVAPTAPSTDTQYF
TGCAGCGTCGCTCCGACAGCCCCTAGCACAGATACGCAGTATTTT
>13|many|TRBV20-1|NA|TRBJ2-1
CSAWGGGGNEQFF
TGCAGTGCCTGGGGGGGGGGCGGGAATGAGCAGTTCTTC
>15|many|TRBV28|NA|TRBJ2-1
CATHATGVHYNEQFF
TGTGCCACCCACGCGACAGGCGTCCACTACAATGAGCAGTTCTTC
>13|many|TRBV2|NA|TRBJ1-1
CASTRDLNTEAFF
TGTGCCAGCACCCGAGATTTGAACACTGAAGCTTTCTTT
>17|many|TRBV10-3|NA|TRBJ2-6
CAISPTGPSSGANVLTF
TGTGCCATCAGCCCTACCGGGCCTTCCTCTGGGGCCAACGTCCTGACTTTC
>12|few|TRBV3-1|TRBD2|TRBJ2-5
CASSQEAGAQYF
TGTGCCAGCAGCCAGGAGGCGGGGGCCCAGTACTTC
>18|many|TRBV9|NA|TRBJ2-6
CASSVLTGSPSGANVLTF
TGTGCCAGCAGCGTACTTACCGGGAGCCCCTCTGGGGCCAACGTCCTGACTTTC
>19|NA|TRBV6-2/TRBV6-3|TRBD2|TRBJ2-3
CASSYSKRPGLEGTDTQYF
TGTGCCAGTAGTTACTCGAAGCGTCCGGGACTAGAGGGCACAGATACGCAGTATTTT
>17|NA|TRBV6-1|NA|TRBJ1-5
CASSRSPSSVLESAPAF
TGTGCCAGCAGCCGCTCCCCGTCGAGCGTTTTGGAATCAGCCCCAGCATTT
>14|many|TRBV20-1|TRBD1|TRBJ1-3
CSASDRAVGNTVYF
TGCAGTGCTAGTGACAGGGCGGTTGGAAACACCGTATATTTT
>16|many|TRBV19|TRBD2|TRBJ2-5
CASSPEQRGMQETQYF
TGTGCCAGTAGCCCAGAGCAGCGGGGGATGCAAGAGACCCAGTACTTC
>16|many|TRBV3-1|NA|TRBJ1-6
CASSHGLGVGVITLHF
TGTGCCAGCAGCCACGGCCTCGGAGTAGGGGTAATAACCCTCCACTTT
>14|NA|TRBV6-8|TRBD1|TRBJ2-7
CASSTGQGIYEQYF
TGTGCCAGCAGCACAGGACAGGGAATTTACGAGCAGTACTTC
>14|many|TRBV7-3|NA|TRBJ2-1
CASSPTGTSNEQFF
TGTGCCAGCAGCCCAACCGGGACTTCCAATGAGCAGTTCTTC
>15|NA|TRBV6-4|TRBD2|TRBJ2-1
CASSRWASGFNEQFF
TGTGCCAGCAGCCGCTGGGCTAGCGGTTTCAATGAGCAGTTCTTC
>15|NA|TRBV6-2/TRBV6-3|TRBD2|TRBJ2-1
CASSYGLACYSEQFF
TGTGCCAGCAGTTACGGACTAGCGTGCTACAGTGAGCAGTTCTTC
>13|many|TRBV11-3|NA|TRBJ1-1
CASSQGGGTEAFF
TGTGCCAGCAGCCAGGGAGGTGGCACTGAAGCTTTCTTT
>14|NA|TRBV15|NA|TRBJ2-2
CATSRPRLSRELFF
TGTGCCACCAGCAGGCCCCGTCTCTCCCGGGAGCTGTTTTTT
>15|many|TRBV7-2|NA|TRBJ1-4
CASSLEEAVSEKLFF
TGTGCCAGCAGCTTAGAAGAGGCGGTCTCGGAAAAACTGTTTTTT
>15|many|TRBV18|TRBD1|TRBJ2-7
CASSPGQGELYEQYF
TGTGCCAGCTCACCAGGACAGGGGGAACTCTACGAGCAGTACTTC
>14|NA|TRBV27|TRBD2|TRBJ2-7
CAGILKRGSYEQYF
TGTGCCGGCATCCTAAAGCGGGGGTCCTACGAGCAGTACTTC
>14|many|TRBV30|NA|TRBJ1-2
CAWSQSGWESGYTF
TGTGCCTGGAGTCAATCCGGGTGGGAGTCTGGCTACACCTTC
>15|many|TRBV15|TRBD1|TRBJ2-1
CATSRDRDRGNEQFF
TGTGCCACCAGCAGGGACCGGGACAGGGGTAATGAGCAGTTCTTC
>16|many|TRBV20-1|TRBD1|TRBJ2-2
CSARNLRQGATGELFF
TGCAGTGCCAGGAACCTAAGGCAGGGGGCTACCGGGGAGCTGTTTTTT
>15|many|TRBV20-1|TRBD1|TRBJ1-5
CSAQITGASNQPQHF
TGCAGTGCTCAAATCACAGGGGCTAGCAATCAGCCCCAGCATTTT
>17|many|TRBV20-1|TRBD1|TRBJ1-2
CSARRLGQGAIRYGYTF
TGCAGTGCCAGACGCTTGGGACAGGGGGCTATTCGGTATGGCTACACCTTC
>12|many|TRBV10-3|TRBD1|TRBJ1-2
CAIRVTGDGYTF
TGTGCCATCAGAGTAACAGGGGATGGCTACACCTTC
>14|many|TRBV5-1|NA|TRBJ1-2
CASSLGTEVYGYTF
TGCGCCAGCAGCTTGGGGACAGAAGTCTATGGCTACACCTTC
>19|many|TRBV6-1|TRBD1|TRBJ1-3
CASSEEGGDRSLSGNTIYF
TGTGCCAGCAGTGAAGAGGGGGGGGACAGGTCCCTCTCTGGAAACACCATATATTTT
>12|many|TRBV7-9|NA|TRBJ2-2
CASSLEVGELFF
TGTGCCAGCAGCTTAGAGGTCGGGGAGCTGTTTTTT
>10|many|TRBV29-1|TRBD1|TRBJ1-2
CSAGTDGYTF
TGCAGCGCGGGGACAGATGGCTACACCTTC